The 20 T cell receptor beta chains given below trace back to one sample, sequenced in a study of beta chain features in type 1 diabetes. Isolated RNA was reverse transcribed in full, so expressed TCRB transcripts were sequenced. The data were produced by immunoSEQ multiplex PCR, yet TCRdb's version contains in-frame clones alone and is incomplete. Counted here are roughly 500,000 clones, approximately 30% occurring once; the ten biggest clones make up almost 0.065%. Sequencing used naive CD4+ T cells from blood. The receptors shown here come from a man between 18 and 35 years old in good health.

Only one count was recorded for this clone. The chain joins TRBV7-3 to TRBJ2-5; 7 bases line up with TRBD1. Germline V gene lookup returns CDR1 SGHTA and CDR2 FQGTGA. The CDR3 is 13 amino acids. J gave up 3 bases and V 5 bases, and 3 bases lay outside the gene matches. CDR3 DNA sequence: TGTGCCAGCAGCCACGACAGGGAAGAGACCCAGTACTTC. Its translation is CASSHDREETQYF. The full variable domain, completed using reference TRBV7-3 and TRBJ2-5, is GAGVSQTPSNKVTEKGKYVELRCDPISGHTALYWYRQSLGQGPEFLIYFQGTGAADDSGLPNDRFFAVRPEGSVSTLKIQRTERGDSAVYLCASSHDREETQYFGPGTRLLVL.

This clone was detected only once. The chain couples TRBV9 to TRBJ2-4, with 13 positions matching TRBD2. The junction had 9 bases not matched to a gene; V was cut back by 4 bases and J by 8 bases. Germline lookup yields CDR1 SGDLS and CDR2 YYNGEE. The CDR3 runs 16 residues. This CDR3 reads CASSSRLAGGVDIQYF. CDR3 bases: TGTGCCAGCAGCTCCAGACTAGCGGGAGGTGTGGACATTCAGTACTTC.

The rearrangement links TRBV19 to TRBJ1-1; the match to TRBD1 covers 8 bases. V shed 3 bases, J shed 5 bases, and the junction held 5 bases outside the gene matches. The CDR3 is 14 residues long. Per germline, CDR1 LNHDA and CDR2 SQIVND (reference sequence). CDR3 residues: CASSIRGRGTEAFF. DNA of the CDR3: TGTGCCAGTAGTATCAGGGGGCGAGGAACTGAAGCTTTCTTT.

This clone showed up just a few times. This rearrangement joins TRBV2 to TRBJ2-3; D gene unclear. The CDR3 is 13 amino acids. V was clipped by 2 bases and J by 3 bases, with 6 bases between them. CDR1 SNHLY and CDR2 FYNNEI come from the germline V gene. The CDR3 bases are TGTGCCAGCAGTGAATACACGACAGATACGCAGTATTTT. Its protein is CASSEYTTDTQYF.

This clone came up a few times. Mismatch with germline at one junction end may stem from a read error. CDR3 region: CSAMLAGGPKTGELFF. CDR3 bases: TGCAGCGCCATGCTAGCGGGAGGCCCGAAGACCGGGGAGCTGTTTTTT. The V gene is TRBV29-1, the J gene TRBJ2-2, with 11 bases identical to TRBD2. The CDR3 extends over 16 amino acids. Germline V gives CDR1 SQVTM, CDR2 ANQGSEA.

CDR3 region: CASSVAGAGSYEQYF. The CDR3 DNA reads as TGTGCCAGCAGCGTTGCGGGGGCAGGCTCCTACGAGCAGTACTTC. The chain has TRBV7-8 and TRBJ2-7, with D tentatively TRBD2 (7 bases). CDR1 and CDR2 (germline): SGHVS, FQNEAQ. Deletions cut 5 bases from V and 0 bases from J, with 14 bases between. This CDR3 is built from 15 residues.

The chain recombines TRBV25-1 with TRBJ2-7; 7 nucleotides line up with TRBD2. The V gene end was trimmed by 5 bases and the J gene end by 3 bases; junction bases not matched to a gene: 13. The CDR3 consists of 16 residues. CDR1 MGHDK and CDR2 SYGVNS come from the germline V gene. In DNA form, the CDR3 reads TGTGCCAGCAGTCCTACCCTGCGGGAGTCGGGCTACGAGCAGTACTTC. As protein: CASSPTLRESGYEQYF.

The CDR3, as DNA: TGTGCCAGCAGAACTAGCGGGAGGGCAGATACGCAGTATTTT. As protein: CASRTSGRADTQYF. This chain joins TRBV27 and TRBJ2-3; 13 positions agree with TRBD2. The CDR3 consists of 14 residues. V gave up 6 bases and J gave up 4 bases; unmatched junction bases: 1. The germline CDR1 and CDR2 sequences are MNHEY and SMNVEV (reference sequence).

This clone showed up just a few times. The chain joins TRBV20-1 to TRBJ2-5; no reliable D call. Germline V gives CDR1 DFQATT, CDR2 SNEGSKA (reference sequence). V gave up 3 bases and J gave up 7 bases, with 6 bases separating them. This CDR3 has 10 amino acids. This chain's CDR3 is CSAREGTQYF. CDR3 coding DNA: TGCAGTGCTAGGGAAGGGACCCAGTACTTC.

This clone was counted only a few times. This chain connects TRBV9 to TRBJ2-5; TRBD1 matches at 10 bases. This CDR3 has 13 residues. Germline lookup yields CDR1 SGDLS and CDR2 YYNGEE. The V and J ends lost 3 bases and 6 bases, in that order; junction bases with no gene match: 2. The DNA for the CDR3 is TGTGCCAGCAGCGGAGACAGGGGGCAGACCCAGTACTTC. Translating gives CASSGDRGQTQYF.

The rearrangement uses TRBV30 and TRBJ2-4, with a weak D call TRBD1 (6 bases). Germline assignment: CDR1 GTSNPN and CDR2 SVGIG (reference sequence). The V end was cut by 5 bases, the J end by 0 bases, with 17 bases between. The CDR3 extends over 16 amino acids. The CDR3 nucleotides read TGTGCCTGGCTCAAACAGGGCGGTATAGCCAAAAACATTCAGTACTTC. Its protein product is CAWLKQGGIAKNIQYF.

As concerns this clone: The same CDR3 is also encoded by other DNA sequences in this sample. J is TRBJ2-7 and V is TRBV29-1; D is possibly TRBD1 (6 bases). The CDR3 contains 11 residues. Trimming shortened V by 7 bases and J by 6 bases, and 13 bases separated the two germline ends. In germline, CDR1 is SQVTM, CDR2 ANQGSEA. The DNA of the CDR3 is TGCAGCGGTGGAACAGGGCCCGAGCAGTACTTC. Amino acid sequence: CSGGTGPEQYF.

Only a few counts were recorded for this clone. The chain links TRBV6-5 to TRBJ2-2, with D uncertain. This CDR3 is built from 15 residues. The V end lost 6 bases, the J end lost 6 bases, and 17 bases lay between the germline ends. Germline CDR1 is MNHEY and CDR2 is SVGAGI. The CDR3 region has the DNA TGTGCCAGCAGCCCCCTCAGCAGGAGCGCCGGGGAGCTGTTTTTT. Translated, it gives CASSPLSRSAGELFF.

This clone was counted between two and nine times. V usage is TRBV14 and J usage is TRBJ2-1; a weak D match, TRBD1 (5 bases). Germline assignment: CDR1 SGHDN and CDR2 FVKESK. The CDR3 has 14 residues. V lost 2 bases and J 7 bases, leaving 12 bases between the germline ends. In DNA form, the CDR3 reads TGTGCCAGCAGCCAATGGTTCCAGGGAAATGAGCAGTTCTTC. This sequence encodes CASSQWFQGNEQFF.

This clone was counted a few times. The genes are TRBV6-6 and TRBJ2-7; 9 bases map to TRBD1. J gave up 7 bases and V 4 bases, and 8 bases lay outside the gene matches. CDR3 length: 14 amino acids. In germline, CDR1 is MNHNY, CDR2 SVGAGI (reference sequence). CDR3 sequence: CASSLGTGSGEQYF. Written as DNA, the CDR3 is TGTGCCAGCAGTTTAGGGACAGGGTCGGGTGAGCAGTACTTC.

This clone was found a few times. The chain couples TRBV7-2 to TRBJ2-1, with a possible D match to TRBD2 (6 bases). The CDR3 totals 16 residues. Between the trimmed V and J ends, which lost 5 bases and 5 bases, there was a span of 19 bases. Germline CDR1 and CDR2: SGHTA and FQGNSA. CDR3 coding DNA: TGTGCCAGCAGCCTCTTGGTGGTGGCGGGAAACAATGAGCAGTTCTTC. Translated, it gives CASSLLVVAGNNEQFF.

This clone was seen a handful of times. This chain joins TRBV28 and TRBJ2-5; 7 bases are a match to TRBD1. There are 17 residues in the CDR3. Germline values: CDR1 MDHEN, CDR2 SYDVKM. Trimming removed 0 bases from V and 0 bases from J; junction bases left unmatched: 7. The CDR3 coding sequence is TGTGCCAGCAGTTTATGGGCCCAGGACAGGCACCAAGAGACCCAGTACTTC. This codes for CASSLWAQDRHQETQYF.

In this sample, this clone turned up a few times. This chain uses TRBV5-6 with TRBJ2-1, with TRBD2 matching 13 bases. The CDR3 totals 14 residues. Germline assignment: CDR1 SGHDT and CDR2 YYEEEE. Germline trimming cut 3 bases from V and 9 bases from J; bases unmatched to any gene: 3. Written as DNA, the CDR3 is TGTGCCAGCAGCTCGGGACTAGCGGGAAGTGAGCAGTTCTTC. Protein product: CASSSGLAGSEQFF.

Only a few counts were recorded for this clone. J is TRBJ2-1 and V is TRBV19, with 9 bases fitting TRBD2. The V gene's germline CDR1 is LNHDA and CDR2 SQIVND (reference sequence). This CDR3 spans 15 amino acids. The J segment lost 6 bases and the V segment lost 3 bases, leaving 6 bases of the junction unmatched. CDR3 sequence (DNA): TGTGCCAGTAGTATCTACGGGACTAGCTTCAATGAGCAGTTCTTC. This codes for CASSIYGTSFNEQFF.

The gene calls are TRBV18 and TRBJ1-1; a possible D gene is TRBD1 (5 bases). V lost 1 base, J lost 6 bases, and 9 bases lay in between. Germline V gives CDR1 KGHSH, CDR2 LQKENI. This CDR3 has 13 amino acids. Written as DNA, the CDR3 is TGTGCCAGCTCACCACGGGACGGGGCTGAAGCTTTCTTT. Protein: CASSPRDGAEAFF.